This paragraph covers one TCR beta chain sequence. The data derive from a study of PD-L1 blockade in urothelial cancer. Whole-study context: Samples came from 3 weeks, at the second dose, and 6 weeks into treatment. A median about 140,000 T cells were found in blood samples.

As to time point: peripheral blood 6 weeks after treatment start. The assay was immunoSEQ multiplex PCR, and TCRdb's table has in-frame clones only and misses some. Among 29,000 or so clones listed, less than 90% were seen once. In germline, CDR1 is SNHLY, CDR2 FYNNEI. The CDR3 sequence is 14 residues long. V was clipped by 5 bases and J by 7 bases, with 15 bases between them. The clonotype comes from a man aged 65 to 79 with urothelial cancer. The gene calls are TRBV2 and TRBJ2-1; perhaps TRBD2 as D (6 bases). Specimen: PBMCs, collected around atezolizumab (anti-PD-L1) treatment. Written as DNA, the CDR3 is TGTGCCAGCAGTAAAGACCCGGGGGTAAATGAGCAGTTCTTC. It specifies CASSKDPGVNEQFF.